These 4 T cell receptor beta chains came from one sample sequenced in a study of T cell repertoires in cytomegalovirus infection. TCRdb used MiXCR to reprocess the reads, holding one entry per CDR3 protein. This sample has more than 150,000 distinct CDR3 sequences, with approximately 19% found just once. The source material was PBMCs. The receptors originated from a human donor in good health (CMV status not recorded). Some clones in this sample may be carry-over from other donors' samples.

This chain uses TRBV6-1 with TRBJ1-5; no reliable D call. CDR3 length: 14 residues. Germline CDR1 reads MNHNS; CDR2 reads SASEGT. V was pared by 8 bases and J by 7 bases, with 18 bases between. This CDR3 reads CASGLGIGEQPQHF. The CDR3 bases are TGTGCCAGCGGCCTGGGGATCGGAGAACAGCCCCAGCATTTT.

This clonotype was detected ten times or more. This chain uses TRBV7-2 with TRBJ2-1, with D possibly being TRBD1 (6 bases). Trimming removed 4 bases from V and 4 bases from J, with 14 bases in between. The CDR3 covers 15 residues. Germline CDR1 and CDR2: SGHTA and FQGNSA. The CDR3 DNA is TGTGCCAGCAGCTCCAGCCCGAGGGGGTACAATGAGCAGTTCTTC. This encodes CASSSSPRGYNEQFF.

J is TRBJ1-2 and V is TRBV7-9; no reliable D call. Germline lookup yields CDR1 SEHNR and CDR2 FQNEAQ (reference sequence). V shed 4 bases and J shed 6 bases, with 15 bases lying between them. CDR3 length: 14 amino acids. The DNA of the CDR3 is TGTGCCAGCAGCTGGGAGGGAGTTCGAGATGGCTACACCTTC. Residues: CASSWEGVRDGYTF.

The chain links TRBV15 to TRBJ1-2; D is unclear. CDR3 size: 17 residues. The V end lost 0 bases, the J end lost 2 bases, and 16 bases lay between the germline ends. Germline V gene lookup returns CDR1 LNHNV and CDR2 YYDKDF (reference sequence). CDR3 residues: CATSRDIGAARNYGYTF. CDR3 bases: TGTGCCACCAGCAGAGATATCGGAGCCGCCAGGAACTATGGCTACACCTTC. Looking up the rest from reference TRBV15 and TRBJ1-2 gives the full variable domain: DAMVIQNPRYQVTQFGKPVTLSCSQTLNHNVMYWYQQKSSQAPKLLFHYYDKDFNNEADTPDNFQSRRPNTSFCFLDIRSPGLGDTAMYLCATSRDIGAARNYGYTFGSGTRLTVV.